This TCR beta chain appears in the sequencing data of a study of blood T cell repertoires in COVID-19. Trimming took 3 bases from V and 3 from J; bases not matched to a gene: 3. The CDR3 loop spans 14 amino acids. Germline V gene data show CDR1 as DFQATT and CDR2 as SNEGSKA (reference sequence). Authors' processing steps: Amplified reference gene primers provided the basis for estimating nucleated cell counts. Only in-frame clones appear in the TCRdb table, and some are missing; sequencing was by immunoSEQ multiplex PCR. That table furnishes V, J and clone size, whereas the DNA furnished D and trimming. The data show 100,000 to 150,000 clones, roughly 83% seen once.

The specimen sequenced was peripheral blood. This sequence joins TRBV20-1 and TRBJ2-7; 12 positions agree with TRBD2. The sequence was collected from a man in his forties or fifties with active or convalescent COVID-19. In DNA form, the CDR3 reads TGCAGTGCTAGTCCGACTAGCGGGAGCTACGAGCAGTACTTC. It is translated as CSASPTSGSYEQYF.